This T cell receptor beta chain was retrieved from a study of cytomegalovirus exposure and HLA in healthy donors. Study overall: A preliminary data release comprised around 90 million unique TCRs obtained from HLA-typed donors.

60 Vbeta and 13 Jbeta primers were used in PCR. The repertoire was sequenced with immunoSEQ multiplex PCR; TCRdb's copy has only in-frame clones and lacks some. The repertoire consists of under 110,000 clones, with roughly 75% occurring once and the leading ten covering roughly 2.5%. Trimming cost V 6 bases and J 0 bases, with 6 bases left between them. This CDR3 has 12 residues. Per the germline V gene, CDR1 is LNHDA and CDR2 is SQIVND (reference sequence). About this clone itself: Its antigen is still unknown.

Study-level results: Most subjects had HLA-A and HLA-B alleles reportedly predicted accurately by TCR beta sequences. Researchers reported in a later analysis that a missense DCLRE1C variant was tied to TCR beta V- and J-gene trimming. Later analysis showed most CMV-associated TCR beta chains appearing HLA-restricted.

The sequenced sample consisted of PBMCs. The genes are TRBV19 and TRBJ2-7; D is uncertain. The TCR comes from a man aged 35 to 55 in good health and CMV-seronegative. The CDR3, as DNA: TGTGCCAGTAGCGAGAGCTCCTACGAGCAGTACTTC. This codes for CASSESSYEQYF.